One and the same sample provided the 9 T cell receptor beta chains below, sequenced in a study of tumor-infiltrating lymphocytes in primary liver carcinoma. The authors made TCR beta cDNA from around 500 ng total RNA with a constant-region primer. Libraries of TCR beta came from three nested multiplex PCR rounds with slightly modified ARM-PCR. Each of the first two PCR rounds ran roughly 10 cycles with TRBV1-TRBV30 forward and C-beta reverse primers. TCRdb ran MiXCR on the multiplex PCR reads and lists one entry per CDR3 protein. The sample gives around 330,000 distinct CDR3 sequences, 50% to 60% of which show up once; approximately 15% is in the top ten. Researchers drew blood RNA from unsorted whole blood and extracted germline DNA as well. The sample comprised peripheral blood. The source of these receptors is a woman aged 25 to 45 with primary liver carcinoma and hepatitis B virus infection.

This sequence joins TRBV12-5 and TRBJ2-1; 12 bases line up with TRBD2. CDR1 LGHNT and CDR2 FRNRAP come from the germline V gene. The CDR3 totals 16 residues. V dropped 2 bases and J dropped 9; count of bases not matched to a gene: 8. Here the CDR3 DNA reads TGTGCTAGTGGTTTGCCCAGACTAGCGGGAGCGACTGAGCAGTTCTTC. Amino acid sequence: CASGLPRLAGATEQFF.

The table lists this clonotype with many counts. The gene calls are TRBV6-1 and TRBJ2-5; 7 bases line up with TRBD1. From germline, CDR1 is MNHNS and CDR2 SASEGT. J gave up 4 bases and V 4 bases, and 3 bases lay outside the gene matches. CDR3 size: 13 residues. CDR3 loop: CASSVYRGETQYF. Written as DNA, the CDR3 is TGTGCCAGCAGTGTATACAGGGGAGAGACCCAGTACTTC.

As to this clonotype: This clone may be a read error of a much larger clone one base away. The chain couples TRBV6-2 or TRBV6-3 to TRBJ2-2, with D perhaps being TRBD1 or TRBD2 (6 bases each). Deletions cut 7 bases from V and 3 bases from J, with 9 bases between. CDR3 length: 13 amino acids. Germline CDR1 MNHEY, CDR2 SVGEGT. CDR3 amino acids: CASKRGDTGELFF. In nucleotides, the CDR3 is TGTGCCAGCAAGAGGGGGGACACCGGGGAGCTGTTTTTT.

Turning to this clonotype: The junction differs from germline at one of its ends, possibly a read error. CDR3 DNA sequence: TGTGTCAGCAGCCAACCGGACAGGGGGCGGACTGAAGCTTTCTTT. Translation: CVSSQPDRGRTEAFF. The rearrangement links TRBV6-2 or TRBV6-3 to TRBJ1-1, with 11 bases that match TRBD1. The CDR3 runs to 15 residues. The V gene's germline CDR1 is MNHEY and CDR2 SVGEGT.

This clonotype occurred a few times. The J gene is TRBJ2-1, the V gene TRBV6-1, with 12 positions matching TRBD2. Trimming removed 8 bases from V and 1 base from J; junction bases left unmatched: 9. There are 17 residues in the CDR3. The germline V gene encodes CDR1 MNHNS and CDR2 SASEGT. This CDR3 is CASVGLAGRPSYNEQFF. CDR3 DNA: TGTGCCAGCGTGGGACTAGCGGGTCGGCCTTCCTACAATGAGCAGTTCTTC.

On this clonotype: The junction and the germline gene differ at one end; a read error may be behind it. The chain combines TRBV4-1 with TRBJ2-1; the match to TRBD2 covers 9 bases. The V gene's germline CDR1 is MGHRA and CDR2 YSYEKL. The CDR3 is 20 residues long. The CDR3 region has the DNA TGTGCCAGCAGCCAAGATTTGTACGTGGGGCTAGCGGGGCGTTACAATGAGCGGTTCTTC. This codes for CASSQDLYVGLAGRYNERFF.

This clonotype occurred many times. J is TRBJ2-6 and V is TRBV4-2; 11 nucleotides line up with TRBD1. Trimming took 7 bases from V and 4 from J; bases not matched to a gene: 12. CDR3 length: 18 residues. Germline lookup yields CDR1 LGHNA and CDR2 YNFKEQ. The CDR3 protein is CASNARTGGPVGANVLTF. CDR3 coding DNA: TGTGCCAGCAACGCAAGGACAGGGGGCCCCGTAGGGGCCAACGTCCTGACTTTC.

This clonotype has just a few counts. V gene TRBV7-9 combines with J gene TRBJ1-1; a possible D gene is TRBD1 (5 bases). The CDR3 sequence is 13 residues long. Germline-derived CDR1 and CDR2 are SEHNR and FQNEAQ (reference sequence). Trimming pared 1 base from V and 11 bases from J, leaving 14 bases between. The CDR3 DNA reads as TGTGCCAGCAGCTTAGTCGCAGGGAGTGACGCTTTCTTT. It translates to CASSLVAGSDAFF.

This clonotype showed up just a few times. The junction and the germline gene differ at one end; a read error may be behind it. CDR3 sequence (DNA): TGTGCCAGCAGGTCGAGGGGGTACTCTGGAAGCACCATATATTTT. This sequence encodes CASRSRGYSGSTIYF. The genes are TRBV6-5 and TRBJ1-3; TRBD1 might be the D (6 bases). CDR1 and CDR2 from the germline V gene are MNHEY and SVGAGI. The CDR3 has 15 amino acids.